One sample yielded the 19 T cell receptor beta chains listed below, sequenced in a study of low-dose radiotherapy and immunotherapy resistance in tumors (dated by TCRdb to between 2021 and 2022). The time point label, read with the paper, signifies: before trial treatment. Sequencing relied on an Illumina HiSeq 2500. First-strand cDNA was synthesized with Superscript III and a set of TRAV- and TRBV-specific primers, covering both TCRalpha and TCRbeta chains. TCRs were amplified for 15 to 20 PCR cycles with Phusion, using a constant-region primer paired with the adapter attached to the V primers. The public reads were quality trimmed at Q25 with fastp and then assembled into clones with MiXCR by TCRdb, keeping productive beta chains. Each entry merges the rows of one CDR3 protein and shows their most common DNA and genes. The sample profile shows about 71,000 distinct CDR3 sequences; around a third of them were found once. The top ten constitute roughly 11% of the sample.

The sequences come from PBMCs, collected before treatment. These receptors all stem from a female donor with ovarian cancer.

This clonotype was detected many times. This chain joins TRBV12-3 or TRBV12-4 and TRBJ1-3; D is possibly TRBD1 (5 bases). CDR3 size: 14 residues. Deletions cut 3 bases from V and 4 bases from J, with 10 bases between. This chain's CDR3 is CASSLRQYGNTIYF. The CDR3 DNA is TGTGCCAGCAGTTTGAGACAGTACGGAAACACCATATATTTT.

This clonotype came up many times. V gene TRBV4-3 combines with J gene TRBJ2-3; 10 bases fit TRBD2. The CDR3 runs to 15 residues. Germline assignment: CDR1 LGHNA and CDR2 YSLEER. V dropped 4 bases and J dropped 1; count of bases not matched to a gene: 2. CDR3 in amino acids: CASSPSGSGTDTQYF. The CDR3 coding sequence is TGCGCCAGCAGCCCTAGCGGGAGCGGCACAGATACGCAGTATTTT.

This clonotype was seen a handful of times. This chain uses TRBV5-6 with TRBJ2-1; TRBD1 or TRBD2 may be the D gene (5 bases each). The germline V gene encodes CDR1 SGHDT and CDR2 YYEEEE. Trimming removed 5 bases from V and 4 bases from J, with 16 bases in between. The length of the CDR3 is 15 residues. CDR3 amino acids: CASRLAGTLYNEQFF. The DNA of the CDR3 is TGTGCCAGCAGGCTAGCCGGGACCCTTTACAATGAGCAGTTCTTC.

In its sample, this clonotype was seen a few times. The chain carries TRBV5-1 and TRBJ1-1; 9 bases map to TRBD1. V lost 4 bases to trimming and J lost 5 bases; unmatched junction nucleotides: 15. Per the germline V gene, CDR1 is SGHRS and CDR2 is YFSETQ. The CDR3 runs to 17 residues. For the CDR3, the DNA is TGCGCCAGCAGCCCACAACTACTACAGGGGGCGGTTACTGAAGCTTTCTTT. It specifies CASSPQLLQGAVTEAFF.

This clonotype has only a few counts. This rearrangement joins TRBV4-1 to TRBJ1-3; unclear D gene. The length of the CDR3 is 17 residues. The V gene lost 1 base and the J gene lost 0 bases, with 13 bases spanning the gap. CDR1 MGHRA and CDR2 YSYEKL come from the germline V gene. CDR3 protein: CASSQVGHSSSGNTIYF. The CDR3 DNA sequence: TGCGCCAGCAGCCAAGTCGGGCACAGTTCCTCTGGAAACACCATATATTTT.

This clonotype was observed many times. The gene calls are TRBV4-1 and TRBJ1-1; 11 nucleotides match TRBD1. The germline V gene has CDR1 MGHRA and CDR2 YSYEKL. The CDR3 spans 18 residues. Losses at the gene ends were 1 base for V and 4 bases for J; bases not matched to a gene: 11. CDR3 loop: CASSQARTGGAGGTEAFF. In nucleotides, the CDR3 is TGCGCCAGCAGCCAAGCGAGGACAGGGGGCGCAGGGGGCACTGAAGCTTTCTTT.

This chain connects TRBV12-3 or TRBV12-4 to TRBJ1-1; 8 nucleotides match TRBD1. The CDR3 has 12 residues. V lost 6 bases to trimming and J lost 7 bases; unmatched junction nucleotides: 4. The CDR3 region is CASSPGQGEAFF. The CDR3 DNA sequence: TGTGCCAGCAGCCCAGGACAGGGTGAAGCTTTCTTT.

This clonotype was observed at least ten times. The J gene is TRBJ2-7, the V gene TRBV5-4; D unresolved. V dropped 0 bases and J dropped 5 bases, with 9 bases sitting between them. The CDR3 has 13 residues. CDR1 SGHNT and CDR2 YYREEE come from the germline V gene (reference sequence). CDR3 residues: CASSLAIANEQYF. DNA of the CDR3: TGTGCCAGCAGCTTGGCCATAGCAAACGAGCAGTACTTC.

This clonotype has ten or more counts. The rearrangement links TRBV29-1 to TRBJ2-1, with 9 bases aligning to TRBD1. The germline V gene has CDR1 SQVTM and CDR2 ANQGSEA. CDR3 length equals 12 residues. Trimming took 6 bases from V and 8 from J; bases not matched to a gene: 5. In DNA form, the CDR3 reads TGCAGCGTCTTGGGACAGGGCTATGAGCAGTTCTTC. As protein: CSVLGQGYEQFF.

To note about this clonotype: It is likely a read error: a sequence one base away is far more abundant. The chain combines TRBV29-1 with TRBJ2-1; possible D gene TRBD1, 7 bases. Between the trimmed V and J ends, which lost 4 bases and 10 bases, there was a span of 23 bases. The CDR3 is 15 amino acids. Per germline, CDR1 SQVTM and CDR2 ANQGSEA. The DNA for the CDR3 is TGCAGCGTTGTAGGAGGGGGCTTGAACTCCTACGAGCAGTTCTTC. Protein product: CSVVGGGLNSYEQFF.

V and J are TRBV28 and TRBJ1-2, with D possibly matching TRBD1 (5 bases). CDR1 and CDR2 from the germline V gene are MDHEN and SYDVKM. The CDR3 contains 14 residues. The ends were cut back, 3 bases at V and 4 bases at J, with 12 bases in the middle. CDR3 protein: CASSFVSGTYGYTF. As DNA, the CDR3 is TGTGCCAGCAGTTTTGTATCCGGGACCTATGGCTACACCTTC.

The CDR3 DNA reads TGTGCCACCTCGACCGGGACAGGGTTCGATGAGCAGTTCTTC. This codes for CATSTGTGFDEQFF. The chain joins TRBV15 to TRBJ2-1, with 9 bases identical to TRBD1. J gave up 8 bases and V 8 bases, and 10 bases lay outside the gene matches. Per germline, CDR1 LNHNV and CDR2 YYDKDF (reference sequence). The CDR3 extends over 14 amino acids.

This clonotype was counted many times. V gene TRBV5-1 combines with J gene TRBJ1-4; TRBD1 matches 8 bases. The germline V gene encodes CDR1 SGHRS and CDR2 YFSETQ. The V gene end was trimmed by 0 bases and the J gene end by 2 bases; junction bases not matched to a gene: 3. The CDR3 extends over 16 amino acids. The CDR3 reads CASSLERTGTNEKLFF. The CDR3 bases are TGCGCCAGCAGCTTGGAAAGGACAGGGACTAATGAAAAACTGTTTTTT.

This clonotype has ten or more counts. CDR3 loop: CASSEPGHEQYF. CDR3 in DNA: TGTGCCAGCAGCGAACCGGGACACGAGCAGTACTTC. The chain recombines TRBV28 with TRBJ2-7; D is perhaps TRBD1 or TRBD2 (5 bases each). Germline values: CDR1 MDHEN, CDR2 SYDVKM. The CDR3 sequence is 12 residues long. Trimming left V 6 bases short and J 5 bases short, with 11 bases between.

Comments on this clonotype: With a far larger clone one base away, a read error is the likely cause. CDR3 protein: CASSPSGYEQFF. The CDR3 region has the DNA TGTGCCAGCTCACCGTCAGGCTACGAGCAGTTCTTC. The chain has TRBV18 and TRBJ2-1; no definite D call. Per the germline V gene, CDR1 is KGHSH and CDR2 is LQKENI. The CDR3 has 12 residues. The V and J ends lost 3 bases and 10 bases respectively, with 10 bases between them.

A remark on this clonotype: A junction boundary mismatches the germline segment, possibly from a read error. The J gene is TRBJ2-1, the V gene TRBV9; tentatively, D is TRBD1 or TRBD2 (7 bases each). Germline CDR1 and CDR2: SGDLS and YYNGEE. The CDR3 is 13 amino acids. The CDR3, as DNA: TGTGCCAGCAGCGTAAGGTACAGGGGAGGGATGATCTTC. This translates into CASSVRYRGGMIF.

In its sample, this clonotype was seen many times. This chain uses TRBV19 with TRBJ2-7; the match to TRBD1 covers 9 bases. V lost 5 bases, J lost 4 bases, and 3 bases stayed unmatched. Germline V gene lookup returns CDR1 LNHDA and CDR2 SQIVND (reference sequence). The length of the CDR3 is 13 residues. The CDR3 nucleotides are TGTGCCAGTAGTCTCGGACAGGGGTACGAGCAGTACTTC. Translating gives CASSLGQGYEQYF.

This clonotype was seen at least ten times. This sequence joins TRBV4-1 and TRBJ2-4; TRBD1 matches at 9 bases. This CDR3 has 15 amino acids. Germline CDR1 is MGHRA and CDR2 is YSYEKL. V lost 0 bases to trimming and J lost 8 bases; unmatched junction nucleotides: 5. CDR3 residues: CASSQEGTGRDIQYF. The CDR3 nucleotides are TGCGCCAGCAGCCAAGAAGGGACAGGGAGGGACATTCAGTACTTC.

Turning to this clonotype: A read error is likely here: a far larger clone is one base away. The rearrangement joins TRBV25-1 to TRBJ2-7; 8 positions agree with TRBD2. In germline, CDR1 is MGHDK, CDR2 SYGVNS. J lost 7 bases, V lost 5 bases, and 13 bases had no gene match. This CDR3 has 15 amino acids. The CDR3 loop is CASSTEGLVGNEQYF. The CDR3 DNA sequence: TGTGCCAGCAGTACAGAGGGACTAGTAGGGAATGAGCAGTACTTC.